This T cell receptor beta chain was obtained from a study of shared clonotypes between healthy human individuals. Overall study results and limits: Estimated richness values were generally larger in naive subsets than in memory subsets. Few donors limited the genetic and exposure-history diversity represented.

Some clones are missing from TCRdb's copy, which holds only in-frame ones; the method was immunoSEQ multiplex PCR. Of around 1.9 million clones in the sample, around 93% were seen once. CDR3 length: 16 residues. V dropped 0 bases and J dropped 5; count of bases not matched to a gene: 7. Per the germline V gene, CDR1 is SGHVS and CDR2 is FNYEAQ. With regard to this clone: Antigen specificity is unknown.

Positive CCR7 selection of CD45RO-negative cells yielded the naive CD8 cells, and terminally differentiated effector memory CD45RA+ cells were excluded. The TCR sequence derives from a man in his late teens or twenties in good health. Some clones in this sample may be carry-over from other donors' samples. Specimen: naive CD8+ T cells from PBMCs. The chain has TRBV7-6 and TRBJ2-1, with 7 bases that match TRBD1. CDR3 nucleotides: TGTGCCAGCAGCTTAGCGGCAGGGGGTCCTAACAATGAGCAGTTCTTC. As protein: CASSLAAGGPNNEQFF.